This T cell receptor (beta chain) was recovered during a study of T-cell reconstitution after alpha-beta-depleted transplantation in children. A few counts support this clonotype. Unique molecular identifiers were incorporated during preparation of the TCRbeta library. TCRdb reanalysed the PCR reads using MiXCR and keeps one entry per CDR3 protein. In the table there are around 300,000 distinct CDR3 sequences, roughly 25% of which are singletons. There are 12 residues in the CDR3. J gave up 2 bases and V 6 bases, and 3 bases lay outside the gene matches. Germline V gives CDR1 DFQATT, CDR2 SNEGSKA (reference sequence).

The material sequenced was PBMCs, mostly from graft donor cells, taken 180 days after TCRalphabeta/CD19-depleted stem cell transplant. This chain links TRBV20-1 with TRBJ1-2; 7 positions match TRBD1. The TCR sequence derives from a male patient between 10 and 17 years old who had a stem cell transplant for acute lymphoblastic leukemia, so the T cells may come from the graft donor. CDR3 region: CSAEQGNYGYTF. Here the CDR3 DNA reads TGCAGTGCCGAACAGGGGAACTATGGCTACACCTTC.